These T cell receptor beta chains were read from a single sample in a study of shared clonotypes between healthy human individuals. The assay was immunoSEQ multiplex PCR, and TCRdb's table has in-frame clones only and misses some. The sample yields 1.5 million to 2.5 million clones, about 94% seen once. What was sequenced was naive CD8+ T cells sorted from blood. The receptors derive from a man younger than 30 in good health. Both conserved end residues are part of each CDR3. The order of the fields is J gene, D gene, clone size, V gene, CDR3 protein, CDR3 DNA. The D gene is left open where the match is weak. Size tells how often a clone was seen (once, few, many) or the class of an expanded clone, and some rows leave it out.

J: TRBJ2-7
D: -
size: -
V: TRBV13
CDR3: CASSPGDTYEQYF
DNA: TGTGCCAGCAGCCCGGGGGACACCTACGAGCAGTACTTC

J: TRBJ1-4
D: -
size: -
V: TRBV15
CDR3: CATSRIRGAGNEKLFF
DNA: TGTGCCACCAGCAGAATCCGGGGGGCGGGGAATGAAAAACTGTTTTTT

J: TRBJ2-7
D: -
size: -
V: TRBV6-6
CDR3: CASSYSELPPYEQYF
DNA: TGTGCCAGCAGTTACTCGGAATTACCCCCCTACGAGCAGTACTTC

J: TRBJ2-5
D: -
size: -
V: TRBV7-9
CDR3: CASSPGFGQDQETQYF
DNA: TGTGCCAGCAGCCCCGGGTTTGGGCAGGACCAAGAGACCCAGTACTTC

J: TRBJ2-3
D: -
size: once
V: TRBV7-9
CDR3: CASSLGGGGDHTDTQYF
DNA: TGTGCCAGCAGCTTAGGTGGAGGCGGGGACCACACAGATACGCAGTATTTT

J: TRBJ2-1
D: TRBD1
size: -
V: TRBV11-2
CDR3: CASSGTGFYNEQFF
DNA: TGTGCCAGCAGTGGGACAGGTTTTTACAATGAGCAGTTCTTC

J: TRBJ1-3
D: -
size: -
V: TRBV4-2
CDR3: CASSPPGDPGNTIYF
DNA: TGTGCCAGCAGCCCCCCGGGGGATCCTGGAAACACCATATATTTT

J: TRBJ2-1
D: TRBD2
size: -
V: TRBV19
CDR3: CASNQLAGGDEQFF
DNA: TGTGCCAGTAACCAACTAGCGGGAGGCGATGAGCAGTTCTTC

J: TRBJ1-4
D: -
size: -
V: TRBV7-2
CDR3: CASSPRDWEYEKLFF
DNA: TGTGCCAGCAGCCCCCGGGACTGGGAGTATGAAAAACTGTTTTTT

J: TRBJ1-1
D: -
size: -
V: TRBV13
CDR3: CASSLSPSEAFF
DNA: TGTGCCAGCAGCTTGAGTCCATCTGAAGCTTTCTTT

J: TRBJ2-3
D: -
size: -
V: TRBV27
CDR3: CASRLYLTGTETDTQYF
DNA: TGTGCCAGCAGGCTCTATTTAACCGGGACGGAGACAGATACGCAGTATTTT

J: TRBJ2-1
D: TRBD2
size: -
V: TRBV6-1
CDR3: CAIPGRAGTYNEQFF
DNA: TGTGCCATCCCGGGGCGAGCGGGGACCTACAATGAGCAGTTCTTC

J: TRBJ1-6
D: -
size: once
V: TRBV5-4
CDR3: CASSFGSNSPLHF
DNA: TGTGCCAGCAGCTTTGGCAGTAATTCACCCCTCCACTTT

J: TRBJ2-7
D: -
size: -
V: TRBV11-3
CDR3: CASSIGQSYEQYF
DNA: TGTGCCAGCAGCATAGGACAGTCCTACGAGCAGTACTTC

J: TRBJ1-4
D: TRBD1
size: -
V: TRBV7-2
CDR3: CASSPGQGRREKLFF
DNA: TGTGCCAGCAGCCCGGGACAGGGGCGGCGTGAAAAACTGTTTTTT

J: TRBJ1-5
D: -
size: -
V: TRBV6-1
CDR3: CASSELAGPSNQPQHF
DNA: TGTGCCAGCAGTGAATTAGCAGGGCCAAGCAATCAGCCCCAGCATTTT

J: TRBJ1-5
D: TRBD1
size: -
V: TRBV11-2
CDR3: CASSRTGRQPQHF
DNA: TGTGCCAGCAGCCGGACAGGGCGCCAGCCCCAGCATTTT

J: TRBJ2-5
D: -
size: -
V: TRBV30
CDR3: CAWSVSNQETQYF
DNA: TGTGCCTGGAGTGTCAGCAACCAAGAGACCCAGTACTTC

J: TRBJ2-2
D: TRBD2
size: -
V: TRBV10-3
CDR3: CAISESTSAAPGNTGELFF
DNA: TGTGCCATCAGTGAGTCGACTAGCGCCGCACCAGGAAACACCGGGGAGCTGTTTTTT

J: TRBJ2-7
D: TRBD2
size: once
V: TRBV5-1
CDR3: CASSLGGTSGIYEQYF
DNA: TGCGCCAGCAGCTTGGGCGGGACTAGCGGGATCTACGAGCAGTACTTC

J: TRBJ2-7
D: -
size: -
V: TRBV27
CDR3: CASSFAPASESSYEQYF
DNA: TGTGCCAGCAGTTTTGCCCCCGCTAGTGAAAGCTCCTACGAGCAGTACTTC

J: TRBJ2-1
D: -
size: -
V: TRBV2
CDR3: CASTDAGTHGNEQFF
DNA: TGTGCCAGCACTGACGCCGGGACCCACGGTAATGAGCAGTTCTTC

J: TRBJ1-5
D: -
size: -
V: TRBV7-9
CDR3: CASSSGTGDGPQHF
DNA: TGTGCCAGCAGCTCCGGGACGGGAGATGGGCCCCAGCATTTT

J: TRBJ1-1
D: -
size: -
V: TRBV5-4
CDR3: CASRTDTEAFF
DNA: TGTGCCAGCAGGACGGACACTGAAGCTTTCTTT

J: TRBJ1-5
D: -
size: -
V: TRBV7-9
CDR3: CASSLGGMAQHF
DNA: TGTGCCAGCAGCTTAGGAGGGATGGCCCAGCATTTT

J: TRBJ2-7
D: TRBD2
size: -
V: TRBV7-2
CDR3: CASSRRGVVPSYEQYF
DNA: TGTGCCAGCAGCCGTCGGGGGGTAGTGCCCTCCTACGAGCAGTACTTC

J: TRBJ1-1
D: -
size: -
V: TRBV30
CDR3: CAWSVLEAEAFF
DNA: TGTGCCTGGAGTGTACTGGAAGCTGAAGCTTTCTTT

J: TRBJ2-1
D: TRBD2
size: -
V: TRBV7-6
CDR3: CASSPLAGGRISNEQFF
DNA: TGTGCCAGCAGCCCCCTAGCGGGGGGGCGGATTTCCAATGAGCAGTTCTTC

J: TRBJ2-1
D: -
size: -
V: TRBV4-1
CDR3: CASSRSSDSYNEQFF
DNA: TGCGCCAGCAGCAGATCCTCGGACTCCTACAATGAGCAGTTCTTC

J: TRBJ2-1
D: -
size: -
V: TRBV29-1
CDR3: CSVPRTHNEQFF
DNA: TGCAGCGTCCCCCGGACCCACAATGAGCAGTTCTTC

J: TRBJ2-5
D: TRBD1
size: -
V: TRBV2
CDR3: CASRQGQETQYF
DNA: TGTGCCAGCAGACAGGGGCAAGAGACCCAGTACTTC

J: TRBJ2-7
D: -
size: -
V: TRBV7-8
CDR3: CASSLRDTFYEQYF
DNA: TGTGCCAGCAGCTTACGGGACACTTTTTACGAGCAGTACTTC

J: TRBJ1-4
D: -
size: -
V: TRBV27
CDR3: CASEGRGEKLFF
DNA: TGTGCCAGCGAGGGGCGGGGCGAAAAACTGTTTTTT

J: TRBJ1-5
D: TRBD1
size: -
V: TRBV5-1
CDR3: CASSLVGTGGDSNQPQHF
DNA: TGCGCCAGCAGCTTGGTTGGGACAGGGGGTGATAGCAATCAGCCCCAGCATTTT

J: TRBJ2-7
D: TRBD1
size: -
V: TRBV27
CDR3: CASSPGQVLYEQYF
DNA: TGTGCCAGCAGTCCCGGACAGGTTCTCTACGAGCAGTACTTC

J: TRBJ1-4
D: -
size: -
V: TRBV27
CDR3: CASSFQSSYEKLFF
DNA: TGTGCCAGCAGTTTTCAGAGTTCGTATGAAAAACTGTTTTTT

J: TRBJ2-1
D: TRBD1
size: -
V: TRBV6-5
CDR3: CASSYLTGGSYNEQFF
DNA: TGTGCCAGCAGTTACCTTACAGGGGGTTCCTACAATGAGCAGTTCTTC

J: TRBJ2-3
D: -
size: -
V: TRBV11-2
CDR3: CASSPGTSSSTDTQYF
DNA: TGTGCCAGCAGCCCGGGGACATCATCTAGCACAGATACGCAGTATTTT

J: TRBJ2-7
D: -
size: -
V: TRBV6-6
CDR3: CASSYSPLYEQYF
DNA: TGTGCCAGCAGTTACTCCCCCCTCTACGAGCAGTACTTC

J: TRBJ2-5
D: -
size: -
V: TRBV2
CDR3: CASSEGTPAETQYF
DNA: TGTGCCAGCAGTGAAGGGACACCTGCCGAGACCCAGTACTTC

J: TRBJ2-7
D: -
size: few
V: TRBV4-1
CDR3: CASSQVGGEQYF
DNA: TGCGCCAGCAGCCAAGTAGGGGGCGAGCAGTACTTC

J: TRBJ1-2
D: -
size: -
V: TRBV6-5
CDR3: CASSYFPGSYGYTF
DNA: TGTGCCAGCAGTTACTTTCCAGGGTCCTATGGCTACACCTTC

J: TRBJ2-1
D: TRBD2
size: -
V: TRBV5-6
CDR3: CASSLTSGSYEQFF
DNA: TGTGCCAGCAGCTTGACTAGCGGGAGCTATGAGCAGTTCTTC

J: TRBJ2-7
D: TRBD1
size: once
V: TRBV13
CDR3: CASSTGDEQYF
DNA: TGTGCCAGCAGCACAGGGGACGAGCAGTACTTC

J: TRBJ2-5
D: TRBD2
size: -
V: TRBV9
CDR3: CASSVGLAGQRGETQYF
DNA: TGTGCCAGCAGCGTCGGACTAGCGGGGCAAAGGGGAGAGACCCAGTACTTC

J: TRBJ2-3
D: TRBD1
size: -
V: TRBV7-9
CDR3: CASRSSGGPITDTQYF
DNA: TGTGCCAGCAGATCATCAGGGGGACCTATTACAGATACGCAGTATTTT

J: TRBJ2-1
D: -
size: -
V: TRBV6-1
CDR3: CASSGGREQFF
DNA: TGTGCCAGCAGTGGGGGTCGCGAGCAGTTCTTC

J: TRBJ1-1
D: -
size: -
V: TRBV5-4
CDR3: CASSLLGAMNTEAFF
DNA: TGTGCCAGCAGCTTGCTTGGGGCCATGAACACTGAAGCTTTCTTT

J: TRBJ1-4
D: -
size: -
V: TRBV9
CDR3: CASSAAGKLFF
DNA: TGTGCCAGCAGCGCCGCCGGAAAACTGTTTTTT

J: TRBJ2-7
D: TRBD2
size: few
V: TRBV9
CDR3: CASSVGSGSSYEQYF
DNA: TGTGCCAGCAGCGTAGGTAGCGGGAGCTCCTACGAGCAGTACTTC

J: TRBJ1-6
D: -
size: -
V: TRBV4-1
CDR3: CASSQEGAGYNSPLHF
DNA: TGCGCCAGCAGCCAAGAGGGGGCGGGCTATAATTCACCCCTCCACTTT

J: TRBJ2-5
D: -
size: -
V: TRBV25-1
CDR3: CASSEGVGGAWETQYF
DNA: TGTGCCAGCAGTGAAGGAGTAGGGGGGGCGTGGGAGACCCAGTACTTC

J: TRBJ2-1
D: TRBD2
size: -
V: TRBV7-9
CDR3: CASSILLAGSYNEQFF
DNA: TGTGCCAGCAGTATTCTACTAGCGGGATCCTACAATGAGCAGTTCTTC

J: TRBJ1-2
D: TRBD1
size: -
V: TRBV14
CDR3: CASSQRGQGDYGYTF
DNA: TGTGCCAGCAGCCAACGGGGACAGGGGGACTATGGCTACACCTTC

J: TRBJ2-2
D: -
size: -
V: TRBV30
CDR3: CAWSVEGNGELFF
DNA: TGTGCCTGGAGTGTAGAAGGAAATGGGGAGCTGTTTTTT

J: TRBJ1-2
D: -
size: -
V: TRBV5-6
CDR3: CASAEWGRSYGYTF
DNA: TGTGCCAGCGCGGAGTGGGGGCGCAGCTATGGCTACACCTTC

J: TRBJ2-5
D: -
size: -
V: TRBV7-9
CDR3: CASSLPRVVVGETQYF
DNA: TGTGCCAGCAGCTTACCTCGGGTGGTAGTAGGAGAGACCCAGTACTTC

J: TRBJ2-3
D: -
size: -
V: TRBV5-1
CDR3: CASSFLTLRDTDTQYF
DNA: TGCGCCAGCAGCTTCCTCACGCTCCGTGACACAGATACGCAGTATTTT

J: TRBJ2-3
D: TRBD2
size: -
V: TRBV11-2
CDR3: CASMRTSGGSSTDTQYF
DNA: TGTGCCAGCATGAGGACTAGCGGGGGGTCTAGCACAGATACGCAGTATTTT